Below are 27 T cell receptor beta chains sequenced from a single sample in a study of cytomegalovirus exposure and HLA in healthy donors (dated by TCRdb to about 2017). The library was made by the immunoSEQ multiplex PCR assay. A mixture of 60 forward primers for TCR Vbeta segments and 13 reverse primers for TCR Jbeta segments was used in the multiplex PCR. The table comes from immuneACCESS by way of TCRdb, which keeps in-frame sequences with V and J called. Part of the clones is missing from these tables; in studies checked, under half for an unresolved V gene and the rest for unknown reasons. The sample data list roughly 120,000 clones, and roughly four fifths of these were observed just once. Over 9% of the sample belongs to the ten largest clones. The sequenced material came from PBMCs. The receptors were gathered from a male donor in good health and CMV-seropositive.

The gene calls are TRBV4-2 and TRBJ1-4; TRBD1 might be the D (6 bases). The CDR3 spans 15 residues. V was trimmed by 4 bases and J by 5 bases, leaving 14 bases between them. Germline assignment: CDR1 LGHNA and CDR2 YNFKEQ. The CDR3 region has the DNA TGTGCCAGCAGCCCTGGGGCGGGGGGCAATGAAAAACTGTTTTTT. Amino acid sequence: CASSPGAGGNEKLFF.

This clone appeared once. This sequence joins TRBV11-2 and TRBJ1-1, with D maybe TRBD1 (6 bases). The V and J ends lost 2 bases and 4 bases respectively, with 17 bases between them. From germline, CDR1 is SGHAT and CDR2 FQNNGV. The CDR3 has 16 residues. CDR3: CASSLNWGRVGTEAFF. The CDR3 region has the DNA TGTGCCAGCAGCTTAAACTGGGGGCGTGTGGGCACTGAAGCTTTCTTT.

The chain uses TRBV4-2 and TRBJ1-3; 7 nucleotides line up with TRBD1. The CDR3 extends over 17 amino acids. From germline, CDR1 is LGHNA and CDR2 YNFKEQ. V gave up 0 bases and J gave up 3 bases; unmatched junction bases: 8. CDR3 in DNA: TGTGCCAGCAGCCAAGATGGTAGGGGGCCAGGTGGAAACACCATATATTTT. This translates into CASSQDGRGPGGNTIYF.

The chain links TRBV19 to TRBJ2-7; TRBD1 might be the D (6 bases). V lost 3 bases to trimming and J lost 0 bases, with 9 bases between them. CDR1 and CDR2 (germline): LNHDA, SQIVND (reference sequence). The CDR3 loop spans 14 amino acids. This CDR3 reads CASSIRQDSYEQYF. CDR3 coding DNA: TGTGCCAGTAGTATCCGACAGGACTCCTACGAGCAGTACTTC.

The V call is TRBV5-4, the J call TRBJ1-6; TRBD1 aligns across 8 bases. V lost 5 bases and J lost 12; bases outside the gene matches: 13. The CDR3 consists of 15 residues. Germline V lookup: CDR1 SGHNT, CDR2 YYREEE (reference sequence). CDR3 in amino acids: CASSRDRGGLGPLHF. DNA of the CDR3: TGTGCCAGCAGTCGCGACAGGGGAGGGCTTGGACCCCTCCACTTT.

The rearrangement joins TRBV28 to TRBJ2-7; possible D gene TRBD2, 6 bases. CDR1 MDHEN and CDR2 SYDVKM come from the germline V gene. CDR3 size: 13 residues. V was clipped by 6 bases and J by 4 bases, with 13 bases between them. CDR3 sequence: CASSRGRGYEQYF. As DNA, the CDR3 is TGTGCCAGCAGCCGGGGGAGAGGATACGAGCAGTACTTC.

The CDR3 DNA reads as TGCGCCAGCAGCCAACCCGGGGGGATATTAGCTTTCTTT. This sequence encodes CASSQPGGILAFF. The J gene is TRBJ1-1, the V gene TRBV4-3, with D perhaps matching TRBD1 (5 bases). The CDR3 is 13 residues long. Germline V gene data show CDR1 as LGHNA and CDR2 as YSLEER. The V end lost 2 bases, the J end lost 10 bases, and 14 bases lay between the germline ends.

This clone was observed a handful of times. The V call is TRBV27, the J call TRBJ1-5, with 9 positions matching TRBD1. CDR3 length: 16 residues. CDR1 and CDR2 from the germline V gene are MNHEY and SMNVEV (reference sequence). The V and J ends lost 4 bases and 4 bases, in that order; junction bases with no gene match: 8. Here the CDR3 DNA reads TGTGCCAGCAGTTCTCAGGACAGGGGAGGGAATCAGCCCCAGCATTTT. Protein sequence: CASSSQDRGGNQPQHF.

This chain links TRBV10-3 with TRBJ1-2, with TRBD1 identical over 7 bases. The CDR3 is made up of 13 amino acids. Looked up from germline, CDR1 is ENHRY and CDR2 is SYGVKD. The V segment lost 2 bases and the J segment 7 bases; nucleotides outside the gene matches: 4. The CDR3 protein is CAISEDRVGGYTF. CDR3 nucleotide sequence: TGTGCCATCAGTGAGGACAGGGTGGGTGGCTACACCTTC.

The genes are TRBV28 and TRBJ2-1; D ambiguous. CDR1 and CDR2 from the germline V gene are MDHEN and SYDVKM. V lost 5 bases to trimming and J lost 10 bases, with 15 bases between them. The CDR3 loop spans 13 amino acids. The CDR3 loop reads CASSPPSVEEQFF. DNA for the CDR3: TGTGCCAGCAGTCCACCTTCGGTTGAGGAGCAGTTCTTC.

This chain uses TRBV6-6 with TRBJ1-1; D is ambiguous. Trimming removed 7 bases from V and 1 base from J, with 13 bases in between. Germline CDR1 MNHNY, CDR2 SVGAGI (reference sequence). The CDR3 consists of 14 residues. CDR3: CASTRGSANTEAFF. CDR3 bases: TGTGCCAGCACCCGCGGGTCCGCGAACACTGAAGCTTTCTTT.

This chain connects TRBV5-4 to TRBJ2-2; 9 positions agree with TRBD2. Germline V gives CDR1 SGHNT, CDR2 YYREEE (reference sequence). The CDR3 is 16 amino acids. Trimming removed 0 bases from V and 2 bases from J; junction bases left unmatched: 2. Here the CDR3 DNA reads TGTGCCAGCAGCTTGGGAGCGGGAGGCAACACCGGGGAGCTGTTTTTT. It is translated as CASSLGAGGNTGELFF. The whole variable domain, remainder taken from reference TRBV5-4 and TRBJ2-2, is ETGVTQSPTHLIKTRGQQVTLRCSSQSGHNTVSWYQQALGQGPQFIFQYYREEENGRGNFPPRFSGLQFPNYSSELNVNALELDDSALYLCASSLGAGGNTGELFFGEGSRLTVL.

V usage is TRBV28 and J usage is TRBJ2-7; no clear D gene. Trimming took 5 bases from V and 6 from J, leaving 11 bases between them. CDR1 and CDR2 from the germline V gene are MDHEN and SYDVKM. CDR3 length: 12 residues. The CDR3 here is CASSPYPVEQYF. For the CDR3, the DNA is TGTGCCAGCAGTCCGTATCCGGTCGAGCAGTACTTC.

The V gene is TRBV7-2, the J gene TRBJ1-3; no definite D call. Germline V CDR1 and CDR2: SGHTA, FQGNSA. Trimming left V 1 base short and J 4 bases short, with 8 bases between. The CDR3 is 14 residues long. In nucleotides, the CDR3 is TGTGCCAGCAGCTTAGAGACTCTCGGAAACACCATATATTTT. Translation: CASSLETLGNTIYF.

The chain has TRBV5-4 and TRBJ2-3; tentatively, D is TRBD2 (6 bases). Between the trimmed V and J ends, which lost 3 bases and 7 bases, there was a span of 15 bases. Germline V gives CDR1 SGHNT, CDR2 YYREEE (reference sequence). CDR3 length equals 14 residues. Here the CDR3 reads CASSWRRGNNTQYF. CDR3 in DNA: TGTGCCAGCAGCTGGAGGCGGGGAAACAATACGCAGTATTTT.

The chain combines TRBV6-1 with TRBJ1-5; D is perhaps TRBD1 (5 bases). This CDR3 comprises 15 residues. Germline CDR1 reads MNHNS; CDR2 reads SASEGT. Trimming removed 6 bases at V and 7 bases at J, with 19 bases between. The CDR3: CASSGPDGGVQPQHF. The DNA for the CDR3 is TGTGCCAGCAGCGGACCGGACGGAGGGGTACAGCCCCAGCATTTT.

The table lists this clone with a count of one. The V and J genes are TRBV5-6 and TRBJ2-7; tentative D call: TRBD2 (5 bases). This CDR3 has 14 residues. V was pared by 5 bases and J by 4 bases, with 16 bases between. Germline CDR1 reads SGHDT; CDR2 reads YYEEEE. The CDR3 nucleotides read TGTGCCAGCAGAGGGAGTGGCGGCCCGTACGAGCAGTACTTC. Its protein product is CASRGSGGPYEQYF.

This clone appeared a single time. The chain combines TRBV18 with TRBJ2-1; D is unresolved. From germline, CDR1 is KGHSH and CDR2 LQKENI. Trimming took 1 base from V and 8 from J, leaving 9 bases between them. The CDR3 sequence is 13 residues long. CDR3 sequence: CASSPLASHEQFF. As DNA, the CDR3 is TGTGCCAGCTCACCACTGGCTAGTCATGAGCAGTTCTTC. The variable domain in full, completed from reference TRBV18 and TRBJ2-1, reads NAGVMQNPRHLVRRRGQEARLRCSPMKGHSHVYWYRQLPEEGLKFMVYLQKENIIDESGMPKERFSAEFPKEGPSILRIQQVVRGDSAAYFCASSPLASHEQFFGPGTRLTVL.

The chain links TRBV6-5 to TRBJ1-2; 9 nucleotides match TRBD1. This CDR3 is 15 amino acids long. Germline V gene sequence: CDR1 MNHEY, CDR2 SVGAGI. The junction had 11 bases not matched to a gene; V was cut back by 8 bases and J by 4 bases. CDR3 region: CASGRDREALYGYTF. The CDR3 DNA is TGTGCCAGCGGAAGGGACAGGGAGGCCCTCTATGGCTACACCTTC.

The chain couples TRBV5-8 to TRBJ1-2; perhaps TRBD1 as D (6 bases). The germline V gene encodes CDR1 SGHTS and CDR2 YDEGEE. Trimming stripped 4 bases from V and 4 bases from J, with 14 bases between. The CDR3 runs to 14 residues. CDR3 in DNA: TGTGCCAGCAGCGCGGACAGCTGGGCCTATGGCTACACCTTC. It is translated as CASSADSWAYGYTF.

This clone was recorded a few times. The chain employs TRBV28 and TRBJ2-5, with TRBD2 matching over 8 bases. Germline CDR1 MDHEN, CDR2 SYDVKM. The CDR3 runs to 16 residues. V was pared by 3 bases and J by 5 bases, with 11 bases of the junction left unmatched. CDR3 residues: CASSFSGREAGETQYF. CDR3 sequence (DNA): TGTGCCAGCAGTTTTTCCGGGCGGGAGGCGGGGGAGACCCAGTACTTC.

Here the CDR3 reads CASSLRERELRTDTQYF. CDR3 bases: TGTGCCAGCAGTCTGAGGGAGCGGGAGTTACGCACAGATACGCAGTATTTT. This chain links TRBV28 with TRBJ2-3; 8 bases are a match to TRBD2. Trimming at V came to 5 bases and at J to 1 base, leaving 11 bases not matched to a gene. The CDR3 runs to 17 residues. Germline CDR1 MDHEN, CDR2 SYDVKM.

In DNA, the CDR3 is TGTGCCAGCACCCGGAGAGGGATCAATGAGCAGTTCTTC. Its translation: CASTRRGINEQFF. The chain is built from TRBV6-6 and TRBJ2-1; D may be TRBD2 (5 bases). CDR3 length equals 13 residues. The V end was cut by 7 bases, the J end by 6 bases, with 13 bases between. From germline, CDR1 is MNHNY and CDR2 SVGAGI (reference sequence).

The chain recombines TRBV27 with TRBJ2-3, with 7 nucleotides matching TRBD2. With V trimmed by 3 bases and J by 0 bases, 12 bases remained unmatched. CDR1 MNHEY and CDR2 SMNVEV come from the germline V gene (reference sequence). The CDR3 spans 18 residues. The CDR3 sequence: CASSLGGTYKWSTDTQYF. The CDR3 nucleotides read TGTGCCAGCAGTTTGGGGGGGACGTATAAATGGAGCACAGATACGCAGTATTTT.

The CDR3 protein is CASSSGTTNTGELFF. The CDR3 DNA reads as TGTGCCAGCAGCTCCGGGACTACGAACACCGGGGAGCTGTTTTTT. The chain couples TRBV5-6 to TRBJ2-2; the match to TRBD2 covers 7 bases. CDR3 size: 15 residues. Per germline, CDR1 SGHDT and CDR2 YYEEEE. Trimming removed 3 bases from V and 0 bases from J; junction bases left unmatched: 2.

This clone showed up just once. At one end the junction does not follow the germline gene, possibly because of a read error. The chain links TRBV4-1 to TRBJ2-6, with a weak D call TRBD1 (7 bases). This CDR3 has 18 residues. Germline CDR1 MGHRA, CDR2 YSYEKL. The CDR3 nucleotides read TGCGCCAGCAGCCAAGATTGGCCAGGGGGGAATGGGGCCAACGGCCTGACTTTC. It specifies CASSQDWPGGNGANGLTF.

J is TRBJ2-7 and V is TRBV7-3; perhaps TRBD2 as D (6 bases). V lost 5 bases and J lost 4, with 12 bases in between. CDR1 and CDR2 (germline): SGHTA, FQGTGA. The CDR3 contains 13 residues. In DNA, the CDR3 is TGTGCCAGCAGCGAAGCCGCGGGGTACGAGCAGTACTTC. Residues: CASSEAAGYEQYF.